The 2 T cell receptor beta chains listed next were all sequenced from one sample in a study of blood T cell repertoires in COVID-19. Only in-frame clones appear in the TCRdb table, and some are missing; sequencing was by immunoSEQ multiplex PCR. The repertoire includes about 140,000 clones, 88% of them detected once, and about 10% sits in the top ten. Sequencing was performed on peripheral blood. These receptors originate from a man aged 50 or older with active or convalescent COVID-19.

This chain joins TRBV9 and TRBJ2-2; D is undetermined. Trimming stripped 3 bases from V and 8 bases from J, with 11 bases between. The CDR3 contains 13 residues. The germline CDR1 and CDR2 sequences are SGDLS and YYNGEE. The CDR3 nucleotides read TGTGCCAGCAGCGCTTCTTTCTCTGGGGAGCTGTTTTTT. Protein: CASSASFSGELFF.

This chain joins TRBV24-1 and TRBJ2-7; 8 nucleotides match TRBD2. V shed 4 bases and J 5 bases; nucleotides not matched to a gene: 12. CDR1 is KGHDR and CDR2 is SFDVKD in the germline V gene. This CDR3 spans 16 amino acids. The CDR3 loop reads CATSDHDGTRRNEQYF. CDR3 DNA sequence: TGTGCCACCAGTGACCACGACGGGACTAGACGGAACGAGCAGTACTTC.